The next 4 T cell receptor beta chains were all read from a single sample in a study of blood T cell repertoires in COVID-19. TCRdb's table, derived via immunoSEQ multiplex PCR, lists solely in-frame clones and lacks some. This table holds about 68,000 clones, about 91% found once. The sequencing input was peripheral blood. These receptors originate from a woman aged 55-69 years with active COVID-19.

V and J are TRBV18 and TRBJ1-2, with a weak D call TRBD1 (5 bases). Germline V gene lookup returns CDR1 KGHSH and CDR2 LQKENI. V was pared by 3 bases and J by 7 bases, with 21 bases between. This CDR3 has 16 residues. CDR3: CASSPDQDTTLGGYTF. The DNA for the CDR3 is TGTGCCAGCTCACCTGACCAGGACACCACCTTGGGTGGCTACACCTTC.

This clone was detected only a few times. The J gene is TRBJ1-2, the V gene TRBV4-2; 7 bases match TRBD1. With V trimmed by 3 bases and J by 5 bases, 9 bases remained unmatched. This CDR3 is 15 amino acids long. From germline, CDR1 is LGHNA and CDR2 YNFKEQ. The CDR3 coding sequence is TGTGCCAGCAGCCACTATAAAACAGGGGATTATGGCTACACCTTC. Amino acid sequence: CASSHYKTGDYGYTF.

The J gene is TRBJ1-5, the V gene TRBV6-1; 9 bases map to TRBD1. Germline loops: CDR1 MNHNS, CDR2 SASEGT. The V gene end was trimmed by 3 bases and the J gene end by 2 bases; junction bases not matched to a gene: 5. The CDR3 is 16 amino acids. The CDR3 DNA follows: TGTGCCAGCAGTGAGGGACAGGGTCGTGGCAATCAGCCCCAGCATTTT. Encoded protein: CASSEGQGRGNQPQHF.

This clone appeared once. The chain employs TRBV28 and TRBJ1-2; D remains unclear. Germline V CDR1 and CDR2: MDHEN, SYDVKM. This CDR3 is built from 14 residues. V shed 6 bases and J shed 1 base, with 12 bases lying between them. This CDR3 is CASRAREGNYGYTF. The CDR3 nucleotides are TGTGCCAGCAGGGCGCGGGAGGGTAACTATGGCTACACCTTC.